Below, 13 T cell receptor beta chains from the same sample are listed, as sequenced in a study of T cells after yellow fever vaccination. TCRdb fed the 5' RACE reads into MiXCR, producing one record per CDR3 protein. The table lists 600,000 to 750,000 distinct CDR3 sequences, 9% to 15% of them singletons, with approximately 15% in the top ten. The sample here was PBMCs, taken on the day of the yellow fever booster vaccination. The receptors come from a man aged 30-40 years who received the YFV17D yellow fever vaccine.

This clonotype came up once. The gene calls are TRBV2 and TRBJ2-1; no firm D call. CDR3 length equals 11 residues. V was cut by 3 bases and J by 15 bases, with 12 bases left in between. Germline V CDR1 and CDR2: SNHLY, FYNNEI. CDR3: CASSDSPSSFF. The CDR3 DNA reads as TGTGCCAGCAGTGACTCCCCATCGTCGTTCTTC.

The gene calls are TRBV9 and TRBJ2-3, with a tentative D call TRBD2 (7 bases). CDR3 length equals 16 residues. Germline V gene lookup returns CDR1 SGDLS and CDR2 YYNGEE. V was shortened by 5 bases and J by 3 bases, with 19 bases between the two germline ends. The CDR3 coding sequence is TGTGCCAGCAGTTTGGGGGCGGGAGTACTGACAGATACGCAGTATTTT. Its protein is CASSLGAGVLTDTQYF.

This clonotype was found a few times. This chain links TRBV5-1 with TRBJ2-1; 7 bases are shared with TRBD2. The CDR3 spans 12 residues. Germline V gives CDR1 SGHRS, CDR2 YFSETQ. The J segment lost 13 bases and the V segment lost 4 bases, leaving 8 bases of the junction unmatched. The CDR3 protein is CASSPERGNQFF. The CDR3 DNA follows: TGCGCCAGCAGCCCCGAGCGGGGAAATCAGTTCTTC.

The rearrangement links TRBV28 to TRBJ2-7; the D gene could be TRBD1 or TRBD2 (5 bases each). V shed 6 bases and J shed 2 bases, with 11 bases lying between them. This CDR3 comprises 13 residues. Germline V lookup: CDR1 MDHEN, CDR2 SYDVKM. The CDR3 spells CASSGWGPYEQYF. As DNA, the CDR3 is TGTGCCAGCAGCGGTTGGGGACCCTACGAGCAGTACTTC.

This clonotype was recorded a few times. The chain employs TRBV18 and TRBJ2-6; possible D gene TRBD1, 6 bases. From germline, CDR1 is KGHSH and CDR2 LQKENI. This CDR3 has 20 residues. V gave up 6 bases and J gave up 0 bases, with 24 bases separating them. Written as DNA, the CDR3 is TGTGCCAGCTCTGAACAGGGAGCCTATCCCTCAAGCTCTGGGGCCAACGTCCTGACTTTC. Protein: CASSEQGAYPSSSGANVLTF.

The chain is built from TRBV20-1 and TRBJ1-2; 7 nucleotides align to TRBD1. Trimming removed 6 bases from V and 6 bases from J; junction bases left unmatched: 4. Germline V gene lookup returns CDR1 DFQATT and CDR2 SNEGSKA (reference sequence). The CDR3 is 11 residues long. CDR3 amino acids: CSANRGDGYTF. Here the CDR3 DNA reads TGCAGTGCAAACAGGGGAGATGGCTACACCTTC.

The CDR3: CASSYEPASGSGELFF. The DNA for the CDR3 is TGTGCCAGCAGTTACGAACCAGCTAGCGGGAGTGGGGAGCTGTTTTTT. This chain joins TRBV6-5 and TRBJ2-2; 10 nucleotides line up with TRBD2. The CDR3 consists of 16 residues. Per the germline V gene, CDR1 is MNHEY and CDR2 is SVGAGI. V was pared by 2 bases and J by 8 bases, with 8 bases of the junction left unmatched.

This chain links TRBV11-2 with TRBJ2-6; no clear D. Germline CDR1 and CDR2: SGHAT and FQNNGV. Trimming removed 3 bases from V and 3 bases from J, with 9 bases in between. The CDR3 spans 15 residues. The CDR3 loop is CASSFQPDGANVLTF. Written as DNA, the CDR3 is TGTGCCAGCAGCTTTCAGCCGGATGGGGCCAACGTCCTGACTTTC.

This clonotype was seen a few times. The chain links TRBV29-1 to TRBJ2-5, with D unclear. CDR1 is SQVTM, CDR2 ANQGSEA, per germline. V lost 3 bases to trimming and J lost 4 bases, with 3 bases between them. There are 10 residues in the CDR3. The CDR3, as DNA: TGCAGCGTTGATCGAGAGACCCAGTACTTC. As protein: CSVDRETQYF.

V usage is TRBV20-1 and J usage is TRBJ2-7, with TRBD2 as a possible D gene (8 bases). Germline CDR1 DFQATT, CDR2 SNEGSKA (reference sequence). The V and J ends lost 3 bases and 3 bases respectively, with 27 bases between them. The CDR3 is 18 amino acids. The CDR3 coding sequence is TGCAGTGCTAGTGCCGGGACAGAATTCGGGACTAGTTTCTACGAGCAGTACTTC. This codes for CSASAGTEFGTSFYEQYF.

This clonotype occurred a few times. CDR3 region: CASSIGTSINEQFF. In nucleotides, the CDR3 is TGTGCCAGCAGTATCGGGACTAGCATCAATGAGCAGTTCTTC. V usage is TRBV6-2 or TRBV6-3 and J usage is TRBJ2-1; TRBD2 aligns across 9 bases. The CDR3 runs to 14 residues. The germline V gene has CDR1 MNHEY and CDR2 SVGEGT. J was trimmed by 6 bases and V by 5 bases; bases with no gene match: 5.

There are a few counts of this clonotype. The J gene is TRBJ2-2, the V gene TRBV12-3 or TRBV12-4, with 9 nucleotides matching TRBD2. This CDR3 spans 16 amino acids. Trimming removed 4 bases from V and 4 bases from J; junction bases left unmatched: 7. CDR3: CASSYLTSGPTGELFF. CDR3 coding DNA: TGTGCCAGCAGTTACTTGACTAGCGGACCCACCGGGGAGCTGTTTTTT.

J is TRBJ1-2 and V is TRBV7-8, with D hard to call. CDR3 length: 14 residues. Between the trimmed V and J ends, which lost 4 bases and 2 bases, there was a span of 11 bases. Germline CDR1 SGHVS, CDR2 FQNEAQ. The DNA for the CDR3 is TGTGCCAGCAGCTCCTCCAGTGGGAACTATGGCTACACCTTC. It is translated as CASSSSSGNYGYTF.